This T cell receptor (beta chain) is from a study of T cell repertoires in cytomegalovirus infection. Study as a whole: Both recently identified HLA-C-restricted and well-studied HLA-B-restricted CMV epitopes were used in the study. CMV infection and matching HLA type were both indicated by public TCR beta signatures.

The CDR3 covers 15 residues. V was pared by 6 bases and J by 4 bases, with 7 bases of the junction left unmatched. Germline V lookup: CDR1 SEHNR, CDR2 FQNEAQ (reference sequence). The study, taken as a whole, reports: Carriage of CMV together with the relevant HLA was identifiable through cumulative public TCR beta family frequency. In two of eight donors, the top clonotype was HLA-C-restricted CMV-specific.

A single record per CDR3 protein comes from TCRdb applying MiXCR to the reads. This table holds some 560,000 distinct CDR3 sequences, around 40% found once. In this sample, this clonotype turned up once. Its antigen is as yet unknown. The specimen comprised cultured PBMCs, sampled from culture after CMV antigen stimulation. The receptor was derived from a human donor in good health (CMV status not recorded). Some clones in this sample may be carry-over from other donors' samples. This sequence joins TRBV7-9 and TRBJ2-1; 9 nucleotides align to TRBD2. CDR3 sequence (DNA): TGTGCCAGCAGATCCCTAGCGGGATTTTACAATGAGCAGTTCTTC. Amino acids: CASRSLAGFYNEQFF.